Ten or more counts support the clone carrying this TCR beta chain. Researchers used genomic DNA as the template to profile TCR beta VDJ and CDR3. TCRdb re-called the reads with MiXCR, one entry per CDR3 protein. The sample shows 450,000 to 550,000 distinct CDR3 sequences, over 25% of them seen only once. The sample belongs to a study of CD8+CD57+ T cells in acquired aplastic anemia. Patients sequenced had flow cytometry evidence of CD8+CD57+ cell expansion. This CDR3 has 13 amino acids. Germline values: CDR1 LGHNA, CDR2 YNFKEQ. V was shortened by 1 base and J by 8 bases, with 9 bases between the two germline ends.

This TCR was sampled from a human donor with aplastic anemia. This chain uses TRBV4-2 with TRBJ1-3; D gene ambiguous. Sequencing used sorted CD4+, CD8+, or CD8+CD57+ T cells (not recorded which) from PBMCs. The CDR3 sequence is CASSQGERDTIYF. For the CDR3, the DNA is TGTGCCAGCAGCCAAGGTGAGCGAGACACCATATATTTT.